These T cell receptor beta chains were read from a single sample in a study of cytomegalovirus exposure and HLA in healthy donors. Assay used: immunoSEQ multiplex PCR; TCRdb lists only in-frame clones, some missing. Here the sample spans about 160,000 clones, 70% to 85% being singletons. Sequenced input: PBMCs. All receptors derive from a man aged 40-55 years in good health and CMV-seronegative. Both conserved end residues are part of each CDR3. Clone sizes are given selectively: once, few, many, or a class where the clone is expanded.

CDR3aa,v_gene,j_gene,abundance
CASSLRFSYNSPLHF,TRBV5-5,TRBJ1-6,NA
CASSIFGTGDTQYF,TRBV5-1,TRBJ2-3,NA
CASSQVGVAGVGDTQYF,TRBV4-1,TRBJ2-3,NA
CASRWDSLSYEQYF,TRBV19,TRBJ2-7,NA
CASSSQAVYNEQFF,TRBV9,TRBJ2-1,once
CASSLEGRGNTEAFF,TRBV5-6,TRBJ1-1,NA
CASSVGQGMNQPQHF,TRBV2,TRBJ1-5,NA
CASSSTGGPTEAFF,TRBV5-1,TRBJ1-1,NA
CAISESGGGGNEQFF,TRBV10-3,TRBJ2-1,few
CASSFRTQRETQYF,TRBV7-8,TRBJ2-5,once
CASGFGQGRLFF,TRBV12-5,TRBJ2-2,NA
CASSQGTLTAYGYTF,TRBV4-3,TRBJ1-2,NA
CASSLGQITEAFF,TRBV7-2,TRBJ1-1,NA
CASSTTAGTF,TRBV27,TRBJ1-2,few
CASSHIISPDTQYF,TRBV4-1,TRBJ2-3,NA
CASRNSGGSYNEQFF,TRBV13,TRBJ2-1,NA
CASSYWTGDTEAFF,TRBV6-6,TRBJ1-1,NA
CASSLSLRGTEQYF,TRBV7-2,TRBJ2-7,NA
CASSYYGDRVDTQYF,TRBV6-5,TRBJ2-3,NA
CASSVGLGNQPQHF,TRBV11-2,TRBJ1-5,NA
CASRVTGNSGNTIYF,TRBV27,TRBJ1-3,NA
CASSLDRASYEQYF,TRBV5-4,TRBJ2-7,NA
CASRTGGEVREQYF,TRBV2,TRBJ2-7,NA
CASSDGTVNQPQHF,TRBV2,TRBJ1-5,NA
CASSSQGGEAFF,TRBV7-3,TRBJ1-1,once
CASSRRDPGANVLTF,TRBV5-8,TRBJ2-6,NA
CAWSTGVDEKLFF,TRBV30,TRBJ1-4,NA
CASSPTNEGATDTQYF,TRBV28,TRBJ2-3,few
CASSGGNGYTF,TRBV2,TRBJ1-2,NA
CASSARTGMVGGYTF,TRBV19,TRBJ1-2,NA
CASSLTGVPEAFF,TRBV11-2,TRBJ1-1,NA
CASSLIPPGPAGTDTQYF,TRBV7-7,TRBJ2-3,NA
CASSPGGKGNQPQHF,TRBV27,TRBJ1-5,NA
CASRASQGSSYNSPLHF,TRBV5-4,TRBJ1-6,NA
CASTSWGGGPTDTQYF,TRBV5-1,TRBJ2-3,NA
CASASTGGASPLHF,TRBV27,TRBJ1-6,NA
CASSQGVINEQFF,TRBV11-2,TRBJ2-1,NA
CASSPRTRQSDEQYF,TRBV9,TRBJ2-7,once
CASRKEFDSSYEQYF,TRBV6-1,TRBJ2-7,NA
CASSSLAGGTDTQYF,TRBV7-2,TRBJ2-3,NA
CASSLFSGNQETQYF,TRBV7-9,TRBJ2-5,NA
CASSLGVNTEAFF,TRBV11-3,TRBJ1-1,once
CASSLQQGAPNEQFF,TRBV5-1,TRBJ2-1,NA
CASSPSGGWTDTQYF,TRBV7-2,TRBJ2-3,NA
CASSLGPGLYEQYF,TRBV7-2,TRBJ2-7,NA
CASSLGLGQGQETQYF,TRBV5-1,TRBJ2-5,NA
CASSRRLAGAREQFF,TRBV6-5,TRBJ2-1,NA
CASSFAGGQETQYF,TRBV28,TRBJ2-5,NA
CASDPGQGTDTQYF,TRBV6-1,TRBJ2-3,NA
CASSPAPSGGIADTQYF,TRBV4-1,TRBJ2-3,NA
CAISEGQPEAFF,TRBV10-3,TRBJ1-1,NA
CAGRQGIDTGELFF,TRBV4-3,TRBJ2-2,few
CASSLDSGGNQPQHF,TRBV7-2,TRBJ1-5,NA
CASSLKGDYQETQYF,TRBV4-2,TRBJ2-5,NA
CASRMRTGIYGYTF,TRBV27,TRBJ1-2,NA